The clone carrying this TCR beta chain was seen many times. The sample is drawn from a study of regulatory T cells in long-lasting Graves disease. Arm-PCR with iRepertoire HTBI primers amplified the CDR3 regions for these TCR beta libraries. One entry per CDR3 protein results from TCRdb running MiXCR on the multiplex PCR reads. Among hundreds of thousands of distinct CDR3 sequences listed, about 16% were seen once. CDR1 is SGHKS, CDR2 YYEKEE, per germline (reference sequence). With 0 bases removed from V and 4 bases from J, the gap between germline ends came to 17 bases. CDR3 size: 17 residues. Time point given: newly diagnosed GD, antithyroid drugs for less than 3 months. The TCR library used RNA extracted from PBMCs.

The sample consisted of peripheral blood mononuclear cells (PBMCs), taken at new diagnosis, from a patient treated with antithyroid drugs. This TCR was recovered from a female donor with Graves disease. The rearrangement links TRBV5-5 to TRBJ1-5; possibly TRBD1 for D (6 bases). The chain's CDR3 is CASSLGAGEGDNQPQHF. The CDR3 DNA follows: TGTGCCAGCAGCTTGGGGGCAGGAGAGGGGGATAATCAGCCCCAGCATTTT.